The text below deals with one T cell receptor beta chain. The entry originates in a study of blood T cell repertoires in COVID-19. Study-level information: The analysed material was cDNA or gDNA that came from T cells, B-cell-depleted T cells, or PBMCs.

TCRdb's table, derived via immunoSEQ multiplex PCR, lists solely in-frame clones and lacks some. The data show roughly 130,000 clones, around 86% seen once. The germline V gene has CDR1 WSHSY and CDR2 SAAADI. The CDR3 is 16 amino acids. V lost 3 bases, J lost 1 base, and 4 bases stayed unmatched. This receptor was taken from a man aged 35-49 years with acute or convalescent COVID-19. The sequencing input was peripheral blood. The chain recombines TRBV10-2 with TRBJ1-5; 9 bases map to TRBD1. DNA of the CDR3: TGCGCCAGCAGTGAAGGTGGACAGGGGAGCAATCAGCCCCAGCATTTT. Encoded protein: CASSEGGQGSNQPQHF.